This TCR beta chain was profiled in a study of tumor-infiltrating lymphocytes in primary liver carcinoma. Study-level information: Patients underwent resection of primary liver carcinoma. Ages ranged from 30 to 69, with HCC or mixed HCC-cholangiocarcinoma. Findings of the study overall: Lower overlap was observed for tumor-adjacent and tumor-blood pairs relative to tumor region pairs. Since sampling was bulk and unsorted, CD4+ and CD8+ repertoires were not compared.

This clonotype was counted between two and nine times. Its antigen is unidentified. A much larger clone is a single base away; this may be a read error. Blood RNA originated from unsorted whole blood, with germline DNA additionally extracted. V dropped 1 base and J dropped 3 bases, with 7 bases sitting between them. The CDR3 spans 14 residues. Researchers generated TCR beta cDNA from approximately 450 ng of total RNA, relying on a constant-region primer. Employing slightly modified ARM-PCR, three nested multiplex PCR rounds were run, and these gave rise to the TCR beta libraries. It was with TRBV1-TRBV30 forward primers and a C-beta reverse primer that the first two PCR rounds were run, at about 9 cycles each. Using its own MiXCR run on the multiplex PCR reads, TCRdb lists one record per CDR3 protein. Of 300,000 to 350,000 distinct CDR3 sequences in the sample, less than 65% were seen once.

This TCR derives from a man aged 35 to 55 with primary liver carcinoma and hepatitis B virus infection. The rearrangement joins TRBV12-3 or TRBV12-4 to TRBJ2-4; D uncertain. The source material was peripheral blood. CDR3 nucleotide sequence: TGTGCCAGCAGTTTAGGTCTAGTCAAAAACATTCAGTACTTC. Protein product: CASSLGLVKNIQYF.